The 27 T cell receptor beta chains reported below all come from one sample, sequenced in a study of blood T cell repertoires in COVID-19. TCRdb's copy holds only in-frame clones and misses some; the assay was immunoSEQ multiplex PCR. The repertoire holds some 200,000 clones, with about 85% as singletons. The specimen was peripheral blood. The receptors shown here come from a woman aged 55-70 years who had recovered from COVID-19.

This chain connects TRBV6-2 or TRBV6-3 to TRBJ1-6, with 7 bases identical to TRBD1. The CDR3 spans 14 residues. The ends lost 6 bases at V and 4 bases at J; junction bases unmatched: 3. Germline-derived CDR1 and CDR2 are MNHEY and SVGEGT. The CDR3 nucleotides are TGTGCCAGCAGCCGGGGACAGTATAATTCACCCCTCCACTTT. Protein product: CASSRGQYNSPLHF.

The chain has TRBV19 and TRBJ1-2, with 7 positions matching TRBD1. The CDR3 covers 14 residues. Trimming removed 3 bases from V and 4 bases from J; junction bases left unmatched: 5. CDR1 LNHDA and CDR2 SQIVND come from the germline V gene (reference sequence). CDR3 region: CASSMRGQIYGYTF. The DNA for the CDR3 is TGTGCCAGTAGTATGAGGGGACAGATCTATGGCTACACCTTC. The full variable domain, completed using reference TRBV19 and TRBJ1-2, is DGGITQSPKYLFRKEGQNVTLSCEQNLNHDAMYWYRQDPGQGLRLIYYSQIVNDFQKGDIAEGYSVSREKKESFPLTVTSAQKNPTAFYLCASSMRGQIYGYTFGSGTRLTVV.

The chain has TRBV7-9 and TRBJ2-7, with 7 bases that match TRBD1. The V gene's germline CDR1 is SEHNR and CDR2 FQNEAQ (reference sequence). V was pared by 5 bases and J by 1 base, with 5 bases of the junction left unmatched. The CDR3 consists of 14 residues. The CDR3 protein is CASSQTGESYEQYF. In DNA, the CDR3 is TGTGCCAGCAGCCAAACAGGGGAATCCTACGAGCAGTACTTC.

Written as DNA, the CDR3 is TGTGCCAGCAGTCCCGGACAGGGTCCAGATACGCAGTATTTT. Its translation: CASSPGQGPDTQYF. This chain uses TRBV6-2 or TRBV6-3 with TRBJ2-3, with TRBD1 matching over 8 bases. This CDR3 has 14 residues. Germline lookup yields CDR1 MNHEY and CDR2 SVGEGT. J gave up 4 bases and V 5 bases, and 5 bases lay outside the gene matches.

The chain couples TRBV6-5 to TRBJ2-7; 7 positions agree with TRBD1. Unmatched junction bases numbered 3, after V lost 6 bases and J lost 1 base. Germline CDR1 reads MNHEY; CDR2 reads SVGAGI. This CDR3 region has 13 residues. The CDR3 coding sequence is TGTGCCAGCAGCCACAGGGGATCCTACGAGCAGTACTTC. Translation gives CASSHRGSYEQYF.

V and J are TRBV19 and TRBJ1-4; D not resolved. V dropped 5 bases and J dropped 8 bases, with 15 bases sitting between them. The CDR3 is 14 amino acids. The germline V gene encodes CDR1 LNHDA and CDR2 SQIVND (reference sequence). The CDR3 sequence: CASSPSILAEKLFF. The CDR3 DNA is TGTGCCAGTAGTCCCTCTATCCTCGCCGAAAAACTGTTTTTT.

The genes are TRBV7-6 and TRBJ1-2; D may be TRBD1 (5 bases). The CDR3 is 15 amino acids. Trimming took 4 bases from V and 6 from J, leaving 18 bases between them. Germline V gives CDR1 SGHVS, CDR2 FNYEAQ. CDR3 protein: CASSSYPSGGNGYTF. CDR3 DNA sequence: TGTGCCAGCAGCTCCTACCCGTCGGGGGGGAATGGCTACACCTTC.

This clone has only a few counts. The J gene is TRBJ1-1, the V gene TRBV5-4, with 9 positions matching TRBD1. The length of the CDR3 is 12 residues. Germline loops: CDR1 SGHNT, CDR2 YYREEE (reference sequence). V was clipped by 0 bases and J by 10 bases; unmatched bases: 1. CDR3 DNA sequence: TGTGCCAGCAGCTTGGACAGGGGGCCAGCTTTCTTT. The encoded protein is CASSLDRGPAFF.

This chain connects TRBV2 to TRBJ2-7; 7 nucleotides match TRBD1. The J segment lost 8 bases and the V segment lost 2 bases, leaving 9 bases of the junction unmatched. The CDR3 runs to 14 residues. Germline V gene data show CDR1 as SNHLY and CDR2 as FYNNEI. This CDR3 is CASSETRGQNKQYF. In DNA, the CDR3 is TGTGCCAGCAGTGAAACTAGGGGACAGAACAAGCAGTACTTC.

This chain uses TRBV7-9 with TRBJ1-4; D unresolved. Germline V gene lookup returns CDR1 SEHNR and CDR2 FQNEAQ (reference sequence). V was trimmed by 1 base and J by 7 bases, leaving 16 bases between them. The CDR3 sequence is 16 residues long. In DNA, the CDR3 is TGTGCCAGCAGCTTAGAACTTGGAGGCCGGGGTGAAAAACTGTTTTTT. This translates into CASSLELGGRGEKLFF.

This chain joins TRBV11-2 and TRBJ2-1; 9 bases line up with TRBD2. The CDR3 covers 16 residues. V lost 9 bases to trimming and J lost 5 bases; unmatched junction nucleotides: 14. In germline, CDR1 is SGHAT, CDR2 FQNNGV. DNA of the CDR3: TGTGCCAGTCTGGGGGGCGGGGGGGCGGCGAACAATGAGCAGTTCTTC. Protein sequence: CASLGGGGAANNEQFF.

CDR3 amino acids: CASAFGDRGETQYF. The CDR3, as DNA: TGTGCTAGTGCCTTCGGGGACAGGGGGGAGACCCAGTACTTC. This chain joins TRBV12-5 and TRBJ2-5; TRBD1 matches 11 bases. With V trimmed by 7 bases and J by 5 bases, 6 bases remained unmatched. From germline, CDR1 is LGHNT and CDR2 FRNRAP. This CDR3 comprises 14 residues. Variable domain in full (rest from reference TRBV12-5 and TRBJ2-5): DARVTQTPRHKVTEMGQEVTMRCQPILGHNTVFWYRQTMMQGLELLAYFRNRAPLDDSGMPKDRFSAEMPDATLATLKIQPSEPRDSAVYFCASAFGDRGETQYFGPGTRLLVL.

This clone came up once. The rearrangement joins TRBV5-4 to TRBJ2-7; 7 bases fit TRBD2. V was pared by 0 bases and J by 2 bases, with 5 bases of the junction left unmatched. The CDR3 spans 15 residues. The germline V gene encodes CDR1 SGHNT and CDR2 YYREEE (reference sequence). Here the CDR3 reads CASSLERAGAYEQYF. CDR3 in DNA: TGTGCCAGCAGCTTGGAACGGGCGGGGGCCTACGAGCAGTACTTC.

The sample holds a few counts of this clone. The chain combines TRBV3-1 (or the pseudogene TRBV3-2) with TRBJ1-1; D remains ambiguous. Trimming pared 8 bases from V and 0 bases from J, leaving 7 bases between. Germline CDR1 reads LGHDT; CDR2 reads YNNKEL (reference sequence). This CDR3 has 12 amino acids. The CDR3 DNA is TGTGCCAGCGAAAGCCTGAACACTGAAGCTTTCTTT. Amino acid sequence: CASESLNTEAFF.

This chain connects TRBV4-3 to TRBJ1-4; maybe TRBD1 (6 bases). The CDR3 totals 15 residues. V lost 4 bases to trimming and J lost 8 bases, with 17 bases between them. The germline V gene has CDR1 LGHNA and CDR2 YSLEER. CDR3 in DNA: TGCGCCAGCAGCCTTCAGGGGCGTATAGGGGAAAAACTGTTTTTT. It is translated as CASSLQGRIGEKLFF.

The rearrangement uses TRBV6-2 or TRBV6-3 and TRBJ2-1; weak D call: TRBD2 (7 bases). The CDR3 totals 17 residues. V lost 3 bases to trimming and J lost 4 bases, with 19 bases between them. Germline V lookup: CDR1 MNHEY, CDR2 SVGEGT. The CDR3 DNA sequence: TGTGCCAGCAGTTATAATAGGGGGGGGGCCAGGTACAATGAGCAGTTCTTC. Residues: CASSYNRGGARYNEQFF.

The chain recombines TRBV13 with TRBJ2-5; possibly TRBD2 for D (7 bases). Trimming pared 0 bases from V and 5 bases from J, leaving 16 bases between. CDR1 is PRHDT and CDR2 is FYEKMQ in the germline V gene (reference sequence). This CDR3 has 16 residues. This CDR3 reads CASSLGWGGLFETQYF. Written as DNA, the CDR3 is TGTGCCAGCAGCTTAGGGTGGGGGGGCCTCTTTGAGACCCAGTACTTC.

This clone showed up just a few times. The CDR3 DNA follows: TGCGCCAGCAGCGCTCGGGGGGGCCTATTTAGCAATCAGCCCCAGCATTTT. Translated: CASSARGGLFSNQPQHF. The V and J genes are TRBV10-2 and TRBJ1-5; tentative D call: TRBD1 (6 bases). The germline CDR1 and CDR2 sequences are WSHSY and SAAADI. This CDR3 contains 17 residues. V lost 6 bases and J 0 bases, leaving 18 bases between the germline ends.

The chain carries TRBV4-3 and TRBJ2-7, with 7 bases lining up with TRBD2. CDR3 length: 15 amino acids. Germline CDR1 is LGHNA and CDR2 is YSLEER. With 0 bases clipped from V and 4 bases from J, the junction kept 6 bases outside the gene matches. The CDR3: CASSQDLGGFYEQYF. In DNA form, the CDR3 reads TGCGCCAGCAGCCAAGACCTGGGGGGGTTTTACGAGCAGTACTTC.

This chain uses TRBV19 with TRBJ1-1; 8 bases align to TRBD1. Germline CDR1 is LNHDA and CDR2 is SQIVND (reference sequence). Germline trimming cut 6 bases from V and 3 bases from J; bases unmatched to any gene: 3. The CDR3 spans 13 residues. The CDR3 bases are TGTGCCAGTAGGGACAGGGATTACACTGAAGCTTTCTTT. Translated, it gives CASRDRDYTEAFF.

Comments on this clone: Other nucleotide sequences in the sample specify the same CDR3. The chain recombines TRBV5-1 with TRBJ2-1; 8 bases match TRBD1. CDR1 SGHRS and CDR2 YFSETQ come from the germline V gene. Losses at the gene ends were 3 bases for V and 2 bases for J; bases not matched to a gene: 1. CDR3 length: 14 residues. CDR3 nucleotides: TGCGCCAGCAGCTCAGGGGGCCCCTACAATGAGCAGTTCTTC. Its translation is CASSSGGPYNEQFF.

V gene TRBV5-6 combines with J gene TRBJ2-1; 10 bases align to TRBD2. This CDR3 is built from 15 residues. CDR1 is SGHDT and CDR2 is YYEEEE in the germline V gene. V dropped 3 bases and J dropped 8; count of bases not matched to a gene: 8. The CDR3 region is CASSSDSGGWYEQFF. CDR3 nucleotide sequence: TGTGCCAGCAGCTCTGATAGCGGGGGGTGGTATGAGCAGTTCTTC.

The V gene is TRBV25-1, the J gene TRBJ2-7, with D unresolved. Trimming took 4 bases from V and 3 from J, leaving 7 bases between them. Germline-derived CDR1 and CDR2 are MGHDK and SYGVNS. The CDR3 length is 12 residues. The DNA of the CDR3 is TGTGCCAGCAGTGCGTACAGCTACGAGCAGTACTTC. Translating gives CASSAYSYEQYF.

The chain has TRBV7-2 and TRBJ2-1; TRBD2 matches 12 bases. Per the germline V gene, CDR1 is SGHTA and CDR2 is FQGNSA. The CDR3 covers 15 residues. The junction had 7 bases not matched to a gene; V was cut back by 4 bases and J by 9 bases. CDR3 sequence (DNA): TGTGCCAGCAGCTCAACTAGCGGGGGGCTGGGTGAGCAGTTCTTC. Translated: CASSSTSGGLGEQFF.

The chain is built from TRBV12-3 or TRBV12-4 and TRBJ2-5, with D perhaps matching TRBD2 (5 bases). The V gene lost 8 bases and the J gene lost 5 bases, with 15 bases spanning the gap. The CDR3 length is 13 residues. The CDR3 sequence is CASATNNRETQYF. The DNA of the CDR3 is TGTGCCAGCGCGACTAACAATCGGGAGACCCAGTACTTC.

The CDR3 loop reads CAISEMRTSNTEAFF. The CDR3 DNA sequence: TGTGCCATCAGTGAGATGAGGACATCGAACACTGAAGCTTTCTTT. The chain links TRBV10-3 to TRBJ1-1; D is possibly TRBD1 (5 bases). The CDR3 sequence is 15 residues long. Trimming took off 2 bases at V and 1 base at J, with 11 bases between the two ends. Germline assignment: CDR1 ENHRY and CDR2 SYGVKD.

The rearrangement links TRBV5-5 to TRBJ1-4; TRBD1 agrees at 7 bases. V trimming: 2 bases; J trimming: 0 bases; junction bases outside the gene matches: 7. The CDR3 length is 17 residues. In germline, CDR1 is SGHKS, CDR2 YYEKEE (reference sequence). CDR3 sequence: CASSFYRGDATNEKLFF. CDR3 DNA sequence: TGTGCCAGCAGCTTCTACAGGGGCGACGCAACTAATGAAAAACTGTTTTTT.